This T cell receptor beta chain was identified in a study of T-cell memory formation after mild COVID-19. Whole-study findings and limits: Researchers report contracting CD4+ clones mostly in CM and EM, with CD8+ clones in EMRA.

This clonotype was observed a handful of times. Its antigen is unknown. Via MiXCR, TCRdb re-called the 5' RACE reads, giving one row per CDR3 protein. Of almost 350,000 distinct CDR3 sequences listed, 20% are singletons. V was cut by 0 bases and J by 6 bases, with 14 bases left in between. Per the germline V gene, CDR1 is SGHAT and CDR2 is FQNNGV. The length of the CDR3 is 16 residues. The sequence was collected from a man between 18 and 35 years old who had mild COVID-19 (a few samples of this study predate the infection). Cell type and time point are not known. Sequenced: PBMCs or a T cell subset sorted from them (not recorded which). The V and J genes are TRBV11-2 and TRBJ1-4; D gene uncertain. The CDR3 loop is CASSLDARVADEKLFF. The CDR3, as DNA: TGTGCCAGCAGCTTAGATGCGAGGGTAGCGGATGAAAAACTGTTTTTT.